Each of the 28 T cell receptor beta chains below was sequenced from the same sample in a study of Graves' ophthalmopathy and Graves' hyperthyroidism. As the template, RNA transcripts were used to amplify TCR beta CDR3 regions. A first-round RT-PCR used HTBI primers, followed by a second-round multiplex PCR. Each CDR3 protein is one row after TCRdb ran MiXCR on the multiplex PCR reads. The sample records 740,000 or so distinct CDR3 sequences, roughly two fifths being singletons. Sample: peripheral blood. The receptors stem from an adult man with Graves' ophthalmopathy.

At least ten counts were recorded for this clonotype. The V and J genes are TRBV29-1 and TRBJ1-4; D remains unclear. With 1 base removed from V and 13 bases from J, the gap between germline ends came to 13 bases. Germline V gene sequence: CDR1 SQVTM, CDR2 ANQGSEA. The CDR3 sequence is 12 residues long. The CDR3 nucleotides are TGCAGCGTTGAAGCCGGAGTAACGGGACTGTTTTTT. It codes for CSVEAGVTGLFF.

This clonotype was seen ten or more times. The rearrangement joins TRBV7-8 to TRBJ1-2; D unresolved. Germline-derived CDR1 and CDR2 are SGHVS and FQNEAQ. The V end lost 5 bases, the J end lost 5 bases, and 21 bases lay between the germline ends. CDR3 length: 16 amino acids. The CDR3 region is CASSQTDGAAGYGYTF. DNA for the CDR3: TGTGCCAGCAGCCAAACTGACGGCGCCGCGGGGTATGGCTACACCTTC.

The V and J genes are TRBV11-2 and TRBJ2-6; D tentatively fits TRBD1 or TRBD2 (5 bases each). V dropped 6 bases and J dropped 0 bases, with 18 bases sitting between them. In germline, CDR1 is SGHAT, CDR2 FQNNGV. The CDR3 covers 18 residues. This CDR3 reads CASSGTGTYSSGANVLTF. CDR3 DNA sequence: TGTGCCAGCAGTGGAACCGGGACGTACAGCTCTGGGGCCAACGTCCTGACTTTC.

This clonotype was recorded once. The rearrangement links TRBV29-1 to TRBJ1-4; 7 bases map to TRBD1. The CDR3 is made up of 14 amino acids. J lost 1 base, V lost 4 bases, and 3 bases had no gene match. Per the germline V gene, CDR1 is SQVTM and CDR2 is ANQGSEA. DNA for the CDR3: TGCAGCGTTGTGGCAGGGGGAACTAATGAAAAACTGTTTTTT. Residues: CSVVAGGTNEKLFF. Full variable domain (remainder filled in from reference TRBV29-1 and TRBJ1-4): SAVISQKPSRDICQRGTSLTIQCQVDSQVTMMFWYRQQPGQSLTLIATANQGSEATYESGFVIDKFPISRPNLTFSTLTVSNMSPEDSSIYLCSVVAGGTNEKLFFGSGTQLSVL.

This rearrangement joins TRBV5-1 to TRBJ2-7; possible D gene TRBD2, 5 bases. The CDR3 length is 15 residues. CDR1 is SGHRS, CDR2 YFSETQ, per germline. The V and J ends lost 4 bases and 0 bases respectively, with 14 bases between them. The CDR3 sequence is CASSPTYGSSYEQYF. The CDR3 DNA is TGCGCCAGCAGCCCTACCTATGGGAGCTCCTACGAGCAGTACTTC.

The chain couples TRBV7-2 to TRBJ1-5, with D possibly being TRBD1 (6 bases). V lost 5 bases to trimming and J lost 9 bases, with 14 bases between them. The germline V gene has CDR1 SGHTA and CDR2 FQGNSA. The CDR3 runs 13 residues. As DNA, the CDR3 is TGTGCCAGCAGCCGACAGGTTGCTGGGCCCCAGCATTTT. The encoded protein is CASSRQVAGPQHF. Together with reference TRBV7-2 and TRBJ1-5, the CDR3 gives the full variable domain: GAGVSQSPSNKVTEKGKDVELRCDPISGHTALYWYRQSLGQGLEFLIYFQGNSAPDKSGLPSDRFSAERTGGSVSTLTIQRTQQEDSAVYLCASSRQVAGPQHFGDGTRLSIL.

This clonotype was observed at least ten times. The chain uses TRBV7-9 and TRBJ2-7, with a weak D call TRBD1 (5 bases). V was shortened by 5 bases and J by 6 bases, with 20 bases between the two germline ends. CDR1 is SEHNR, CDR2 FQNEAQ, per germline (reference sequence). CDR3 length: 15 amino acids. The CDR3 spells CASSPPGQGLSEQYF. The CDR3, as DNA: TGTGCCAGCAGCCCACCAGGGCAGGGTTTGAGCGAGCAGTACTTC.

About this clonotype: An end of the junction differs from the germline gene, which may be a read error. The rearrangement uses TRBV12-3 or TRBV12-4 and TRBJ2-5, with TRBD2 matching over 8 bases. This CDR3 region has 13 residues. CDR3 bases: TGTGCCAGCAATTTAGCGGGGAGAGAGACCCAGTACTTC. It specifies CASNLAGRETQYF.

The chain is built from TRBV7-3 and TRBJ2-5; TRBD2 matches at 8 bases. Per the germline V gene, CDR1 is SGHTA and CDR2 is FQGTGA. Trimming removed 3 bases from V and 4 bases from J; junction bases left unmatched: 4. The CDR3 is 14 residues long. The CDR3 sequence is CASSFGSGRETQYF. The CDR3 DNA reads TGTGCCAGCAGCTTCGGCAGCGGGAGAGAGACCCAGTACTTC.

V is TRBV20-1 and J is TRBJ2-5; possible D gene TRBD1, 7 bases. Germline assignment: CDR1 DFQATT and CDR2 SNEGSKA (reference sequence). The CDR3 runs 14 residues. V lost 3 bases, J lost 9 bases, and 20 bases lay in between. The CDR3, as DNA: TGCAGTGCTAGGGAGATCAGGGGGGCTCAGCCCCAGTACTTC. Protein product: CSAREIRGAQPQYF.

This rearrangement joins TRBV7-2 to TRBJ2-5; tentatively, D is TRBD1 (6 bases). The CDR3 loop spans 15 amino acids. Germline V CDR1 and CDR2: SGHTA, FQGNSA. V gave up 1 base and J gave up 0 bases, with 9 bases separating them. The CDR3 here is CASSLGGLNQETQYF. The CDR3 bases are TGTGCCAGCAGCTTAGGGGGGCTCAACCAAGAGACCCAGTACTTC.

This clonotype is a singleton in its sample. A much larger clone differs from this one at a single base, so this may be a read error. J is TRBJ2-5 and V is TRBV10-2; 7 nucleotides agree with TRBD1. Germline lookup yields CDR1 WSHSY and CDR2 SAAADI. The CDR3 covers 14 residues. Trimming removed 6 bases from V and 4 bases from J; junction bases left unmatched: 8. For the CDR3, the DNA is TGCGCCAGCAGCCGGAAAGGGGGCGGAGAGACCCAGTACTTC. Translation gives CASSRKGGGETQYF.

The V and J genes are TRBV10-2 and TRBJ1-5; a possible D gene is TRBD1 (5 bases). With 0 bases removed from V and 0 bases from J, the gap between germline ends came to 9 bases. The CDR3 has 16 amino acids. The germline CDR1 and CDR2 sequences are WSHSY and SAAADI. CDR3 in DNA: TGCGCCAGCAGTGAGTCAGGGACCTTTAGCAATCAGCCCCAGCATTTT. Its translation: CASSESGTFSNQPQHF.

As regards this clonotype: Its ends do not fully match the called genes, so a read error is possible. The V gene is TRBV10-2, the J gene TRBJ1-5; D is possibly TRBD1 (6 bases). This CDR3 region has 14 residues. Germline V gene data show CDR1 as WSHSY and CDR2 as SAAADI. The DNA of the CDR3 is TGTGCCAGCAGGGAGGACAGATTTTATGAGCCCCAGCATTTT. Residues: CASREDRFYEPQHF.

The rearrangement links TRBV7-8 to TRBJ1-4, with TRBD1 matching 8 bases. The CDR3 is 15 residues long. Germline values: CDR1 SGHVS, CDR2 FQNEAQ. Trimming removed 2 bases from V and 5 bases from J; junction bases left unmatched: 4. CDR3 bases: TGTGCCAGCAGCTTACCAGGGGGCACGAATGAAAAACTGTTTTTT. Amino acid sequence: CASSLPGGTNEKLFF.

Notes on this clonotype: Possible read error: a much larger clone is one base away. The chain combines TRBV19 with TRBJ1-2, with TRBD1 identical over 9 bases. Germline V CDR1 and CDR2: LNHDA, SQIVND (reference sequence). The CDR3 runs 15 residues. The CDR3 DNA reads as TGTGCCGGTAGTATTCCCCGGACAGGGGAAGGCGGCTACACCTTC. The encoded protein is CAGSIPRTGEGGYTF.

This clonotype was picked up a small number of times. This chain links TRBV6-1 with TRBJ2-5; possibly TRBD2 for D (5 bases). The CDR3 consists of 13 residues. Per the germline V gene, CDR1 is MNHNS and CDR2 is SASEGT. Trimming left V 2 bases short and J 9 bases short, with 13 bases between. Written as DNA, the CDR3 is TGTGCCAGCAGTGAAAGGGTCCACGGGGCCCAGTACTTC. This codes for CASSERVHGAQYF.

The V and J genes are TRBV25-1 and TRBJ1-2; 9 bases map to TRBD1. The germline CDR1 and CDR2 sequences are MGHDK and SYGVNS. This CDR3 has 13 amino acids. Trimming cost V 2 bases and J 8 bases; bases outside gene matches: 3. The CDR3: CASSERDREGYTF. The CDR3, as DNA: TGTGCCAGCAGTGAAAGGGACAGGGAGGGCTACACCTTC.

This clonotype showed up many times. The V call is TRBV10-3, the J call TRBJ2-7, with a tentative D call TRBD1 (7 bases). Between the trimmed V and J ends, which lost 11 bases and 5 bases, there was a span of 16 bases. Germline V gives CDR1 ENHRY, CDR2 SYGVKD. The CDR3 extends over 12 amino acids. The CDR3 protein is CALTGGGDEQYF. The CDR3 nucleotides are TGTGCCCTCACTGGAGGGGGCGACGAGCAGTACTTC.

This chain joins TRBV6-5 and TRBJ2-5; the match to TRBD2 covers 8 bases. CDR1 is MNHEY and CDR2 is SVGAGI in the germline V gene. The ends lost 8 bases at V and 7 bases at J; junction bases unmatched: 6. The CDR3 is 12 amino acids. For the CDR3, the DNA is TGTGCCAGCGAGCGGGAGTCTGGGACCCAGTACTTC. Its translation is CASERESGTQYF.

Regarding this clonotype: This may be a read error, as it is one base from a much larger clone. The chain joins TRBV11-2 to TRBJ1-6; D uncertain. This CDR3 has 14 amino acids. Per the germline V gene, CDR1 is SGHAT and CDR2 is FQNNGV. CDR3 protein: CASSLAASYSLLHF. Written as DNA, the CDR3 is TGTGCCAGCAGCTTAGCGGCATCTTATTCACTCCTCCACTTT.

This clonotype was found many times. The junction and the germline gene differ at one end; a read error may be behind it. The chain joins TRBV29-1 to TRBJ1-1; 9 bases are shared with TRBD1. The CDR3 consists of 13 residues. Looked up from germline, CDR1 is SQVTM and CDR2 is ANQGSEA. This chain's CDR3 is CSAEHRGRTEAFF. The DNA for the CDR3 is TGCAGCGCTGAACACAGGGGGCGCACTGAAGCTTTCTTT.

As concerns this clonotype: A much bigger clone sits one base away, suggesting this may be a read error. V usage is TRBV2 and J usage is TRBJ1-6; TRBD1 is a possible D gene (6 bases). V lost 6 bases and J lost 9, with 15 bases in between. CDR1 and CDR2 (germline): SNHLY, FYNNEI. The CDR3 is made up of 14 amino acids. The CDR3 DNA is TGTGCCAGCAGCGACCGGGACAATCCTTCACCCCTCCACTTT. This codes for CASSDRDNPSPLHF.

For this clonotype: This may come from a read error, since a much larger clone is one base off. The chain is built from TRBV24-1 and TRBJ1-5; D is perhaps TRBD1 (5 bases). There are 15 residues in the CDR3. Germline values: CDR1 KGHDR, CDR2 SFDVKD. V lost 6 bases, J lost 5 bases, and 16 bases lay in between. CDR3 residues: CATSYAGTRHQPQHF. CDR3 DNA sequence: TGTGCCACCAGTTACGCCGGGACCCGGCATCAGCCCCAGCATTTT.

The chain links TRBV10-3 to TRBJ1-2, with a possible D match to TRBD1 (5 bases). Germline CDR1 ENHRY, CDR2 SYGVKD. Trimming removed 11 bases from V and 0 bases from J, with 13 bases in between. This CDR3 is built from 13 residues. The CDR3 DNA sequence: TGTGCCGCGAGGGACTCGACTAACTATGGCTACACCTTC. Amino acids: CAARDSTNYGYTF.

A note on this clonotype: This sequence may be a read error, since a much larger clone differs from it by one base. The J gene is TRBJ1-1, the V gene TRBV9; tentatively, D is TRBD1 (6 bases). V was pared by 3 bases and J by 3 bases, with 9 bases between. In germline, CDR1 is SGDLS, CDR2 YYNGEE. The CDR3 has 13 residues. In DNA form, the CDR3 reads TGTGCCAGCAGCGAAGGGGGGCACACTGAAGCTTTCTTT. Translated, it gives CASSEGGHTEAFF.

Worth noting for this clonotype: A much larger clone is a single base away; this may be a read error. In DNA, the CDR3 is TGCAGTGCGGGGGACAGCACTCAGCCCCAGCATTTT. Translated: CSAGDSTQPQHF. This sequence joins TRBV20-1 and TRBJ1-5, with 7 bases fitting TRBD1. Germline V gene data show CDR1 as DFQATT and CDR2 as SNEGSKA (reference sequence). The CDR3 is made up of 12 amino acids.

The sample holds many counts of this clonotype. V is TRBV20-1 and J is TRBJ2-7, with unresolved D. This CDR3 is 12 amino acids long. Trimming cost V 0 bases and J 6 bases, with 9 bases left between them. In germline, CDR1 is DFQATT, CDR2 SNEGSKA (reference sequence). DNA for the CDR3: TGCAGTGCTAGAGATCCTAGAGCCGAGCAGTACTTC. Its translation: CSARDPRAEQYF.